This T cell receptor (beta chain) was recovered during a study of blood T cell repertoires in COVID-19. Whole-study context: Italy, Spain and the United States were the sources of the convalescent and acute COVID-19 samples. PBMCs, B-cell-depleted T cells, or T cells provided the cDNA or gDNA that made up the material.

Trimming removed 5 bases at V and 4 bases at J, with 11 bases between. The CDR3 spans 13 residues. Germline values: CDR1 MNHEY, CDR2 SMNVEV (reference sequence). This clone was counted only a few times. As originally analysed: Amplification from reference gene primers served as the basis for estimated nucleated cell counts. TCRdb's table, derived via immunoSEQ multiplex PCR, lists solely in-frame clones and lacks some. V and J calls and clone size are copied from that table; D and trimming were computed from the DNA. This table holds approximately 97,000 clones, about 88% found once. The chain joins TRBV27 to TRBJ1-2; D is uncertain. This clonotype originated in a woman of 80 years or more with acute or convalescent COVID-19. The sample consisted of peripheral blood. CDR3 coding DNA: TGTGCCAGCAGTGCTCGGGGAAGCTATGGCTACACCTTC. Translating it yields CASSARGSYGYTF.